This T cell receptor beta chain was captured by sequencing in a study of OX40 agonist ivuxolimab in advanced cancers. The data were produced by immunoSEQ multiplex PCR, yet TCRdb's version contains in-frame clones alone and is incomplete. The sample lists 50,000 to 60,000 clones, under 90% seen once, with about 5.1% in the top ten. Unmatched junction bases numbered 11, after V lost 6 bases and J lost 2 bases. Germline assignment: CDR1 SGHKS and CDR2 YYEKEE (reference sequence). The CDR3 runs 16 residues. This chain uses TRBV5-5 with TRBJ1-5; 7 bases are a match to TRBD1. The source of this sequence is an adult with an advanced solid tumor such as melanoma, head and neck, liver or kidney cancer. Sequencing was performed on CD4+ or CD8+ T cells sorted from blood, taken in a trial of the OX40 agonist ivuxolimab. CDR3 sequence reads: CASTPSQGGGNQPQHF. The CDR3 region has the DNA TGTGCCAGCACCCCCTCTCAGGGGGGGGGCAATCAGCCCCAGCATTTT.